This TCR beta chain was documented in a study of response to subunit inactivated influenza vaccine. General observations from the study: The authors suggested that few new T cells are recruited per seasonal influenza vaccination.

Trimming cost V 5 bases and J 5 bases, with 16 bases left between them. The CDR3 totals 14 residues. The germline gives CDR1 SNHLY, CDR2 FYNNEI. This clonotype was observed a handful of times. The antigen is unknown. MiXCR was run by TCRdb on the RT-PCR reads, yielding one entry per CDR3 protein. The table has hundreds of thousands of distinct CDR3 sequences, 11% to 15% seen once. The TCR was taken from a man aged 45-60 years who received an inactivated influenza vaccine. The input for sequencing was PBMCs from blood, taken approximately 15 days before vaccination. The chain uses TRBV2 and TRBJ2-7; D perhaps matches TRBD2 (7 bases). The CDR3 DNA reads TGTGCCAGCAGTCCTAGGGAGGGGGTTCACGAGCAGTACTTC. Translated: CASSPREGVHEQYF.